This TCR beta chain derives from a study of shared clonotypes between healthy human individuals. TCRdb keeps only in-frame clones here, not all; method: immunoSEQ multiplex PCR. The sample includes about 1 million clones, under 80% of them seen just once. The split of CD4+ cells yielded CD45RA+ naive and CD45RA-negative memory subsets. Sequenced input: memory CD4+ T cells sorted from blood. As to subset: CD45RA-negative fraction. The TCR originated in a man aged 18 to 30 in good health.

The CDR3 region is CASSLEARGLYEQYF. The CDR3 coding sequence is TGCGCCAGCAGCTTGGAGGCAAGGGGCCTATACGAGCAGTACTTC. This sequence joins TRBV5-1 and TRBJ2-7, with D maybe TRBD1 (5 bases). Trimming left V 0 bases short and J 4 bases short, with 14 bases between. There are 15 residues in the CDR3. The V gene's germline CDR1 is SGHRS and CDR2 YFSETQ.